The next 30 T cell receptor beta chains were all read from a single sample in a study of blood T cell repertoires in COVID-19. The method was immunoSEQ multiplex PCR; TCRdb's version includes in-frame clones alone and lacks a portion of them. The top ten clones hold about 1.2% of a sample with fewer than 500,000 clones, roughly four fifths of them seen once. The sequencing input was peripheral blood. The receptor source for this set is a human donor with acute or convalescent COVID-19. The donor label of this sample is uncertain.

Written as DNA, the CDR3 is TGTGCCAGCAGCTCCGGTACTTTCAATCAGCCCCAGCATTTT. As protein: CASSSGTFNQPQHF. The V call is TRBV7-9, the J call TRBJ1-5; D is ambiguous. From germline, CDR1 is SEHNR and CDR2 FQNEAQ (reference sequence). The CDR3 is made up of 14 amino acids. Trimming left V 4 bases short and J 3 bases short, with 10 bases between.

J is TRBJ1-1 and V is TRBV7-6; 8 bases map to TRBD1. Looked up from germline, CDR1 is SGHVS and CDR2 is FNYEAQ. CDR3 size: 14 residues. J gave up 5 bases and V 1 base, and 3 bases lay outside the gene matches. DNA for the CDR3: TGTGCCAGCAGCTTAGGGACAGGGAGTACTGAAGCTTTCTTT. It is translated as CASSLGTGSTEAFF. Drawing the rest from reference TRBV7-6 and TRBJ1-1, the complete variable domain is GAGVSQSPRYKVTKRGQDVALRCDPISGHVSLYWYRQALGQGPEFLTYFNYEAQQDKSGLPNDRFSAERPEGSISTLTIQRTEQRDSAMYRCASSLGTGSTEAFFGQGTRLTVV.

Worth noting for this clone: Other DNA sequences from this sample encode an identical CDR3 as well. This sequence joins TRBV12-3 or TRBV12-4 and TRBJ1-2; weak D call: TRBD1 (5 bases). The CDR3 is 13 amino acids. The ends were cut back, 1 base at V and 3 bases at J, with 6 bases in the middle. CDR3 nucleotides: TGTGCCAGCAGTTTAGGGGGCTACTATGGCTACACCTTC. It encodes CASSLGGYYGYTF.

The CDR3 bases are TGTGCCAGCACCCAAGGAGCGAACACTGAAGCTTTCTTT. Its translation: CASTQGANTEAFF. The rearrangement uses TRBV2 and TRBJ1-1; no clear D gene. V lost 7 bases and J 1 base, leaving 10 bases between the germline ends. Germline V gene lookup returns CDR1 SNHLY and CDR2 FYNNEI. This CDR3 has 13 amino acids.

This rearrangement joins TRBV3-1 (or the pseudogene TRBV3-2) to TRBJ2-1; D perhaps matches TRBD1 (6 bases). Between the trimmed V and J ends, which lost 1 base and 2 bases, there was a span of 9 bases. In germline, CDR1 is LGHDT, CDR2 YNNKEL (reference sequence). The CDR3 totals 15 residues. CDR3 DNA: TGTGCCAGCAGCCAAGGAGCAGGGGCCTACAATGAGCAGTTCTTC. As protein: CASSQGAGAYNEQFF.

The CDR3 DNA reads TGTGCCAGTAGTCCCCGACAGGGGGTCTACGAGCAGTACTTC. Its protein product is CASSPRQGVYEQYF. V usage is TRBV19 and J usage is TRBJ2-7; 9 bases line up with TRBD1. V shed 5 bases and J 3 bases; nucleotides not matched to a gene: 5. CDR1 and CDR2 from the germline V gene are LNHDA and SQIVND (reference sequence). This CDR3 is 14 amino acids long.

A single count supports this clone. The V and J genes are TRBV15 and TRBJ1-2, with 8 bases aligning to TRBD1. The junction had 11 bases not matched to a gene; V was cut back by 3 bases and J by 8 bases. Germline loops: CDR1 LNHNV, CDR2 YYDKDF (reference sequence). This CDR3 has 15 residues. Here the CDR3 reads CATSSIRTGIYGYTF. In DNA form, the CDR3 reads TGTGCCACCAGCAGTATCCGGACAGGGATTTACGGCTACACCTTC.

The genes are TRBV24-1 and TRBJ2-1; D is perhaps TRBD2 (5 bases). Trimming removed 1 base from V and 9 bases from J, with 9 bases in between. The CDR3 is 13 residues long. CDR1 and CDR2 (germline): KGHDR, SFDVKD. The CDR3 spells CATSDLEGSEQFF. The CDR3 nucleotides read TGTGCCACCAGTGATTTAGAGGGTTCTGAGCAGTTCTTC.

Note on this clone: A junction boundary mismatches the germline segment, possibly from a read error. The CDR3: CASSEAVSDEQYF. As DNA, the CDR3 is TGTGCCAGCAGTGAAGCTGTCTCCGACGAGCAGTACTTC. The rearrangement uses TRBV6-1 and TRBJ2-7; D not resolved. CDR3 length: 13 amino acids. Germline values: CDR1 MNHNS, CDR2 SASEGT.

This sequence joins TRBV7-9 and TRBJ1-1, with a weak D call TRBD1 (6 bases). CDR3 length: 16 residues. Trimming removed 7 bases at V and 0 bases at J, with 18 bases between. Per the germline V gene, CDR1 is SEHNR and CDR2 is FQNEAQ (reference sequence). CDR3 bases: TGTGCCAGCATTGGGCAGGGGCAGTATCTGAACACTGAAGCTTTCTTT. Its protein is CASIGQGQYLNTEAFF.

The rearrangement joins TRBV11-3 to TRBJ2-3; tentatively, D is TRBD2 (5 bases). CDR1 and CDR2 from the germline V gene are SGHNT and YENEEA. The CDR3 spans 15 residues. V dropped 1 base and J dropped 6 bases, with 14 bases sitting between them. Written as DNA, the CDR3 is TGTGCCAGCAGCTTAGGAGGGCGGTTCTCCGATACGCAGTATTTT. It encodes CASSLGGRFSDTQYF. Combining the CDR3 with reference TRBV11-3 and TRBJ2-3 gives the whole variable domain EAGVVQSPRYKIIEKKQPVAFWCNPISGHNTLYWYLQNLGQGPELLIRYENEEAVDDSQLPKDRFSAERLKGVDSTLKIQPAELGDSAVYLCASSLGGRFSDTQYFGPGTRLTVL.

As concerns this clone: Other nucleotide sequences in the sample specify the same CDR3. The chain couples TRBV4-1 to TRBJ2-1; TRBD2 aligns across 7 bases. The trim removed 6 bases at V and 3 bases at J, leaving 5 bases unmatched. This CDR3 contains 14 residues. CDR1 is MGHRA, CDR2 YSYEKL, per germline. The CDR3 region has the DNA TGCGCCAGCAGTCGGGACTACATCTACAATGAGCAGTTCTTC. This sequence encodes CASSRDYIYNEQFF.

The rearrangement joins TRBV30 to TRBJ2-7; D possibly corresponds to TRBD1 (5 bases). The germline gives CDR1 GTSNPN, CDR2 SVGIG (reference sequence). The CDR3 consists of 13 residues. V was cut by 4 bases and J by 6 bases, with 16 bases left in between. The CDR3 loop is CAWMWGSFSEQYF. CDR3 nucleotides: TGTGCCTGGATGTGGGGCAGCTTCAGCGAGCAGTACTTC.

V gene TRBV18 combines with J gene TRBJ2-3; tentatively, D is TRBD1 (6 bases). The CDR3 loop spans 13 amino acids. CDR1 and CDR2 from the germline V gene are KGHSH and LQKENI. V was cut by 3 bases and J by 5 bases, with 9 bases left in between. The CDR3 region is CASSPSRGDTQYF. The CDR3 nucleotides are TGTGCCAGCTCACCTAGCAGGGGAGATACGCAGTATTTT.

A single count supports this clone. The V gene is TRBV2, the J gene TRBJ2-6; 7 bases fit TRBD1. V lost 4 bases to trimming and J lost 3 bases; unmatched junction nucleotides: 6. Germline V gives CDR1 SNHLY, CDR2 FYNNEI. The CDR3 runs 16 residues. CDR3 DNA sequence: TGTGCCAGCAGTGCCGACAGGGTAGGTGGGGCCAACGTCCTGACTTTC. Protein sequence: CASSADRVGGANVLTF.

A remark on this clone: Other DNA sequences in the sample encode the same CDR3. V usage is TRBV18 and J usage is TRBJ1-4; D remains unclear. This CDR3 is built from 15 residues. In germline, CDR1 is KGHSH, CDR2 LQKENI. V lost 1 base, J lost 0 bases, and 6 bases lay in between. CDR3 bases: TGTGCCAGCTCACCACGGGGAGCAACTAATGAAAAACTGTTTTTT. This translates into CASSPRGATNEKLFF.

This clone was recorded only once. The rearrangement joins TRBV18 to TRBJ1-2; weak D call: TRBD1 (5 bases). The CDR3 sequence is 13 residues long. Germline lookup yields CDR1 KGHSH and CDR2 LQKENI. Deletions cut 2 bases from V and 5 bases from J, with 9 bases between. CDR3 residues: CASSPSGGYGYTF. Written as DNA, the CDR3 is TGTGCCAGCTCACCATCGGGGGGTTATGGCTACACCTTC.

The rearrangement uses TRBV3-1 (or the pseudogene TRBV3-2) and TRBJ2-4; 8 bases align to TRBD1. The V segment lost 3 bases and the J segment 6 bases; nucleotides outside the gene matches: 4. Germline V CDR1 and CDR2: LGHDT, YNNKEL (reference sequence). The CDR3 has 14 amino acids. The CDR3 sequence is CASSHLGQGNIQYF. CDR3 bases: TGTGCCAGCAGCCACCTAGGACAGGGAAACATTCAGTACTTC.

This chain connects TRBV19 to TRBJ2-7, with 11 bases identical to TRBD2. CDR1 and CDR2 (germline): LNHDA, SQIVND (reference sequence). After removal of 6 bases from V and 0 bases from J, the junction contained 1 base not matched to a gene. CDR3 length: 14 residues. The chain's CDR3 is CASRTSGASYEQYF. As DNA, the CDR3 is TGTGCCAGTAGGACTAGCGGGGCCTCCTACGAGCAGTACTTC.

This clone was seen a handful of times. The rearrangement joins TRBV5-1 to TRBJ2-1, with 7 bases matching TRBD1. Germline CDR1 reads SGHRS; CDR2 reads YFSETQ. With 2 bases clipped from V and 9 bases from J, the junction kept 2 bases outside the gene matches. The CDR3 runs 12 residues. CDR3 amino acids: CASSLQGSEQFF. Written as DNA, the CDR3 is TGCGCCAGCAGCTTACAGGGGTCTGAGCAGTTCTTC.

This chain uses TRBV6-5 with TRBJ1-5; TRBD1 might be the D (5 bases). The CDR3 is 13 amino acids. V was trimmed by 5 bases and J by 7 bases, leaving 12 bases between them. Germline CDR1 is MNHEY and CDR2 is SVGAGI. The DNA of the CDR3 is TGTGCCAGCAGTCCCGGGGGAGAACAGCCCCAGCATTTT. Its protein product is CASSPGGEQPQHF.

The genes are TRBV30 and TRBJ2-5, with 12 nucleotides matching TRBD1. Germline V gene data show CDR1 as GTSNPN and CDR2 as SVGIG (reference sequence). Trimming at V came to 2 bases and at J to 2 bases, leaving 6 bases not matched to a gene. CDR3 length: 16 amino acids. The CDR3 sequence: CAWSSGTGGHQETQYF. CDR3 coding DNA: TGTGCCTGGAGTTCGGGGACAGGGGGCCATCAAGAGACCCAGTACTTC.

This chain joins TRBV5-1 and TRBJ2-3; perhaps TRBD1 as D (5 bases). Germline V gene lookup returns CDR1 SGHRS and CDR2 YFSETQ. V lost 4 bases, J lost 8 bases, and 11 bases lay in between. This CDR3 has 12 residues. The CDR3 loop is CASSPGMGTQYF. The CDR3 nucleotides are TGCGCCAGCAGCCCAGGGATGGGTACGCAGTATTTT. The full variable domain, its missing parts supplied by reference TRBV5-1 and TRBJ2-3, is KAGVTQTPRYLIKTRGQQVTLSCSPISGHRSVSWYQQTPGQGLQFLFEYFSETQRNKGNFPGRFSGRQFSNSRSEMNVSTLELGDSALYLCASSPGMGTQYFGPGTRLTVL.

The chain uses TRBV5-6 and TRBJ1-2; 8 bases are a match to TRBD1. The trim removed 2 bases at V and 4 bases at J, leaving 7 bases unmatched. Germline V gene sequence: CDR1 SGHDT, CDR2 YYEEEE. The CDR3 length is 15 residues. This CDR3 is CASSLLGTGAYGYTF. The CDR3 DNA reads as TGTGCCAGCAGCTTACTCGGGACAGGAGCCTATGGCTACACCTTC.

The chain combines TRBV18 with TRBJ1-6; D remains ambiguous. Germline CDR1 is KGHSH and CDR2 is LQKENI. Trimming left V 8 bases short and J 3 bases short, with 5 bases between. This CDR3 has 12 residues. CDR3 in DNA: TGTGCCAGCAAACACTATAATTCACCCCTCCACTTT. As protein: CASKHYNSPLHF.

The chain employs TRBV5-4 and TRBJ1-1; D is uncertain. This CDR3 has 17 amino acids. Germline V gene data show CDR1 as SGHNT and CDR2 as YYREEE (reference sequence). Trimming left V 4 bases short and J 1 base short, with 20 bases between. The DNA for the CDR3 is TGTGCCAGCAGCCCCGGTGGCAGACACGCGACGAACACTGAAGCTTTCTTT. Residues: CASSPGGRHATNTEAFF.

V gene TRBV11-2 combines with J gene TRBJ1-1, with D possibly being TRBD1 (5 bases). The CDR3 totals 13 residues. Trimming removed 5 bases from V and 10 bases from J, with 17 bases in between. Per the germline V gene, CDR1 is SGHAT and CDR2 is FQNNGV. The CDR3 is CASSPQGAGGAFF. CDR3 coding DNA: TGTGCCAGCAGCCCGCAAGGGGCCGGGGGAGCTTTCTTT.

The rearrangement links TRBV19 to TRBJ2-7, with TRBD2 matching 9 bases. CDR3 length: 19 amino acids. The germline gives CDR1 LNHDA, CDR2 SQIVND (reference sequence). With V trimmed by 6 bases and J by 1 base, 19 bases remained unmatched. CDR3 sequence reads: CASSPSRGGRALRSYEQYF. CDR3 bases: TGTGCCAGTAGCCCAAGTCGTGGCGGGAGGGCCTTGAGGTCCTACGAGCAGTACTTC.

The V call is TRBV27, the J call TRBJ1-2; maybe TRBD1 (6 bases). Germline V gene sequence: CDR1 MNHEY, CDR2 SMNVEV (reference sequence). The ends were cut back, 4 bases at V and 4 bases at J, with 13 bases in the middle. CDR3 size: 14 residues. The DNA of the CDR3 is TGTGCCAGCAGTTCACAGTGGGGGCGCTATGGCTACACCTTC. It codes for CASSSQWGRYGYTF.

The chain has TRBV29-1 and TRBJ2-5; D is possibly TRBD1 (5 bases). V lost 7 bases to trimming and J lost 1 base, with 13 bases between them. The CDR3 length is 13 residues. Germline CDR1 is SQVTM and CDR2 is ANQGSEA. The CDR3 nucleotides are TGCAGCGCTATCAGGACACTCCAAGAGACCCAGTACTTC. It yields the protein CSAIRTLQETQYF.